The clone carrying this T cell receptor beta chain was recorded once. The antigen is undetermined. Germline assignment: CDR1 MNHEY and CDR2 SVGAGI. The CDR3 contains 14 residues. Trimming took 2 bases from V and 7 from J, leaving 14 bases between them. The sample is drawn from a study of follicular helper T cells after annual influenza vaccination. Regarding the study as a whole: Recurrent ICOS+CD38+ cTfh clonotypes included tetramer and AIM influenza-specific ones.

TCRB was sequenced at Survey level resolution. TCRdb's copy holds only in-frame clones and misses some; the assay was immunoSEQ multiplex PCR. The sample shows more than 13,000 clones, roughly 74% of them seen only once. Time point meaning: 2015-2016 season, pre-vaccination. The sequence was collected from an adult who received the influenza vaccine. J is TRBJ1-2 and V is TRBV6-5; maybe TRBD1 (5 bases). The sequencing here drew on CXCR5- memory CD4+ T cells sorted from blood, taken on the day of influenza vaccination. The CDR3 bases are TGTGCCAGCAGTTACAGATCGAGGGGCTCTGGCTACACCTTC. Translated, it gives CASSYRSRGSGYTF.